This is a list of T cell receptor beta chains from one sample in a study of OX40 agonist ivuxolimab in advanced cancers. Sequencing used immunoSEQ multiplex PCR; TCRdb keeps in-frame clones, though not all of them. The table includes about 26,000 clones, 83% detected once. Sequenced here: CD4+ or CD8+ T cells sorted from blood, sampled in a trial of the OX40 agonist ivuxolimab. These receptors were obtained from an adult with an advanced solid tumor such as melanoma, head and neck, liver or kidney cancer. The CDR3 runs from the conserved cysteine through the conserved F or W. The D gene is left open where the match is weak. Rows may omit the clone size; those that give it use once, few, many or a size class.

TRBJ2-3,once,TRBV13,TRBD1,CASSSPPGQGSSDTQYF,TGTGCCAGCAGCTCCCCACCCGGACAGGGGAGCTCAGATACGCAGTATTTT
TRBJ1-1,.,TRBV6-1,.,CASSEPQGPDTEAFF,TGTGCCAGCAGCGAACCCCAGGGGCCGGACACTGAAGCTTTCTTT
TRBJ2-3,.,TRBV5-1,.,CASSLEGATDTQYF,TGCGCCAGCAGCTTGGAGGGTGCGACAGATACGCAGTATTTT
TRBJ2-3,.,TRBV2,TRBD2,CASSRLAGGPDTQYF,TGTGCCAGCTCCCGCCTAGCGGGGGGGCCTGATACGCAGTATTTT
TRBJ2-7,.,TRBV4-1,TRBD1,CASSQDLGQGSEQYF,TGCGCCAGCAGCCAAGATTTGGGACAGGGATCCGAGCAGTACTTC
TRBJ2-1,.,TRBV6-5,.,CASSSPRETVNNEQFF,TGTGCCAGCAGTTCCCCGAGGGAGACAGTAAACAATGAGCAGTTCTTC
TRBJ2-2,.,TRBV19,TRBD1,CASSRDRAGTGELFF,TGTGCCAGTAGTAGGGACAGGGCAGGGACCGGGGAGCTGTTTTTT
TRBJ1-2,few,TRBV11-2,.,CASSSSTGFGGYGYTF,TGTGCCAGCAGCTCAAGTACGGGGTTCGGCGGCTATGGCTACACCTTC
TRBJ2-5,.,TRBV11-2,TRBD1,CASSLEGQGAGTQYF,TGTGCCAGCAGCTTAGAGGGACAGGGGGCGGGGACCCAGTACTTC
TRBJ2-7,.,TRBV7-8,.,CASSRDSAYEQYF,TGTGCCAGCAGCCGGGACTCCGCCTACGAGCAGTACTTC
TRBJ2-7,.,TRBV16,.,CASSQSYEQYF,TGTGCCAGCAGCCAGTCCTACGAGCAGTACTTC
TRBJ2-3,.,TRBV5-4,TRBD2,CASSSRLAGYTDTQYF,TGTGCCAGCAGCTCACGACTAGCGGGGTACACAGATACGCAGTATTTT
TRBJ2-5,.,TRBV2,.,CASRKRWETQYF,TGTGCCAGCCGTAAGAGGTGGGAGACCCAGTACTTC
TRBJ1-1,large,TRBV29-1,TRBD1,CSVIGQGTTEAFF,TGCAGCGTAATTGGACAGGGAACCACTGAAGCTTTCTTT
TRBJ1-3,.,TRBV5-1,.,CASSPSETYTGNTIYF,TGCGCCAGCAGCCCATCGGAAACATACACTGGAAACACCATATATTTT
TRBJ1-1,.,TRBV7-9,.,CASSFDSVMNTEAFF,TGTGCCAGCAGCTTTGACAGCGTCATGAACACTGAAGCTTTCTTT
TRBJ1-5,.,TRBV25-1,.,CASSESQGVDQPQHF,TGTGCCAGCAGTGAAAGTCAGGGAGTCGATCAGCCCCAGCATTTT
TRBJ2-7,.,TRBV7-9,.,CASSSYAYEQYF,TGTGCCAGCAGCTCCTACGCCTACGAGCAGTACTTC
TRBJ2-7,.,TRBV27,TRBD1,CASSLTPGGRYEQYF,TGTGCCAGCAGTTTAACACCAGGGGGCCGATACGAGCAGTACTTC
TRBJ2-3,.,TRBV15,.,CATNPRGLGDTYTDTQYF,TGTGCCACCAACCCGCGGGGCCTAGGGGATACCTACACAGATACGCAGTATTTT
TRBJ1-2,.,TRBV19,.,CASSDRNYGYTF,TGTGCCAGTTCGGACCGAAACTATGGCTACACCTTC
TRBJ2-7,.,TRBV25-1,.,CASSANRVTSYEQYF,TGTGCCAGCAGTGCCAACAGGGTAACCTCCTACGAGCAGTACTTC
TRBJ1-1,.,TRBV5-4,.,CASSLVGHTEAFF,TGTGCCAGCAGCTTGGTAGGACACACTGAAGCTTTCTTT
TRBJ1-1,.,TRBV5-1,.,CASSWNGDTEAFF,TGCGCCAGCAGCTGGAATGGGGACACTGAAGCTTTCTTT
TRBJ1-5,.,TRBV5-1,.,CASSPGLGQPQHF,TGCGCCAGCAGCCCAGGGTTAGGTCAGCCCCAGCATTTT
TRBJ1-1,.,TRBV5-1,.,CASSLGVVGTEAFF,TGCGCCAGCAGCTTGGGAGTTGTAGGGACTGAAGCTTTCTTT
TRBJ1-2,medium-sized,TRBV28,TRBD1,CASSEGQGALGYTF,TGTGCCAGCAGCGAAGGACAGGGGGCACTTGGCTACACCTTC
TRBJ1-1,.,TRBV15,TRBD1,CATSRGGQGKDTEAFF,TGTGCCACCAGCAGAGGTGGACAGGGGAAAGACACTGAAGCTTTCTTT
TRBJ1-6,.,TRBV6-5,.,CASSFTRPAGNSPLHF,TGTGCCAGCAGTTTCACCCGGCCAGCCGGTAATTCACCCCTCCACTTT
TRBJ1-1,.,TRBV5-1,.,CASSLTGPNTEAFF,TGCGCCAGCAGCTTAACAGGGCCCAACACTGAAGCTTTCTTT
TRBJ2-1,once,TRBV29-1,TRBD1,CSVERGTGFFF,TGCAGCGTTGAAAGGGGGACAGGGTTCTTCTTC
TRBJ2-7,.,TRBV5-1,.,CASSPGTGVGYEQYF,TGCGCCAGCAGCCCCGGGACGGGGGTGGGCTACGAGCAGTACTTC
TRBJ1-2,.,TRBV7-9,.,CASSSLEGTANYGYTF,TGTGCCAGCAGCTCGTTGGAGGGGACGGCTAACTATGGCTACACCTTC
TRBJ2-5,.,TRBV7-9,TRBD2,CASSLERRGAHQETQYF,TGTGCCAGCAGCTTAGAGCGGCGGGGGGCCCACCAAGAGACCCAGTACTTC
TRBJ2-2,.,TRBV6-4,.,CASSWEGHPTNTGELFF,TGTGCCAGCAGCTGGGAGGGACACCCGACGAACACCGGGGAGCTGTTTTTT
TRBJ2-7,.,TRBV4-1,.,CASSQSWGLYEQYF,TGCGCCAGCAGCCAAAGTTGGGGGTTGTACGAGCAGTACTTC
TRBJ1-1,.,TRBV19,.,CASSIVGGTEAFF,TGTGCCAGTAGTATTGTGGGGGGGACTGAAGCTTTCTTT
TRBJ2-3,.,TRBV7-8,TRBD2,CASSFLAGDRLGQYF,TGTGCCAGCAGTTTCCTAGCGGGGGACCGTCTTGGGCAGTATTTT
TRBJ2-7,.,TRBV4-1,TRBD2,CASSQVGTNHEQYF,TGCGCCAGCAGCCAGGTTGGGACTAACCACGAGCAGTACTTC
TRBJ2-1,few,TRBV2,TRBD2,CASSPTSGDYNEQFF,TGTGCCAGCAGCCCTACTAGCGGGGACTACAATGAGCAGTTCTTC